The rows below give T cell receptor beta chains drawn from one sample of a study of blood T cell repertoires in COVID-19. TCRdb's copy holds only in-frame clones and misses some; the assay was immunoSEQ multiplex PCR. The sample consists of 200,000 to 300,000 clones, more than 90% of them appearing once. The sample was peripheral blood. The receptors shown here come from a person under 30 with COVID-19, enrolled during active disease. Each CDR3 is given with its conserved first and last residue. A D gene is named only where the DNA matches it firmly. Clone size is stated in some rows and not others, as once, few, many or a class when expanded.

j_call d_call v_call clone_size cdr3_nt cdr3_aa
TRBJ2-5 NA TRBV4-2 NA TGTGCCAGCAGCCAATTGAGGGCTAGCGAGGAGACCCAGTACTTC CASSQLRASEETQYF
TRBJ2-5 TRBD2 TRBV29-1 NA TGCAGCGTTGAAGCCGGACTAGCGGGAGTGTTCCAAGAGACCCAGTACTTC CSVEAGLAGVFQETQYF
TRBJ2-1 NA TRBV4-1 NA TGCGCCAGCAGCCAAAGGGGGGGGACTAACTACAATGAGCAGTTCTTC CASSQRGGTNYNEQFF
TRBJ2-2 TRBD2 TRBV9 NA TGTGCCAGCAGCGTAGGGGGACTAGCGAACACCGGGGAGCTGTTTTTT CASSVGGLANTGELFF
TRBJ1-5 NA TRBV28 NA TGTGCCAGCAGTCCCACCACGGGTAGCAATCAGCCCCAGCATTTT CASSPTTGSNQPQHF
TRBJ2-7 NA TRBV5-1 NA TGCGCCAGCAGCTTGGCCGGGAAGGAAGGCTACGAGCAGTACTTC CASSLAGKEGYEQYF
TRBJ2-1 TRBD2 TRBV14 NA TGTGCCAGCAGCCAGTCACTAGCGCTCTACAATGAGCAGTTCTTC CASSQSLALYNEQFF
TRBJ2-3 TRBD1 TRBV24-1 NA TGTGCCACCAATCCGGGACAGGGAAGGGGATGGGACACAGATACGCAGTATTTT CATNPGQGRGWDTDTQYF
TRBJ1-1 NA TRBV6-5 NA TGTGCCAGCAGTTACGCCCGGGGGGTGAACACTGAAGCTTTCTTT CASSYARGVNTEAFF
TRBJ1-1 NA TRBV5-6 NA TGTGCCAGCAGCTCAGCAGGGGTGAACACTGAAGCTTTCTTT CASSSAGVNTEAFF
TRBJ1-5 NA TRBV5-1 NA TGCGCCAGCAGCTCGGCCCCTGGAGAGCCCCAGCATTTT CASSSAPGEPQHF
TRBJ1-3 NA TRBV6-2/TRBV6-3 NA TGTGCCAGCAGTTCTCTCGACTTGACAGGTTCTGGAAACACCATATATTTT CASSSLDLTGSGNTIYF
TRBJ1-2 TRBD1 TRBV9 NA TGTGCCAGCAGCGGGGGACAGGGGCAATCCTATGGCTACACCTTC CASSGGQGQSYGYTF
TRBJ2-7 NA TRBV27 NA TGTGCCAGCAGTTTCGCTGGACTACCCTACGAGCAGTACTTC CASSFAGLPYEQYF
TRBJ2-5 NA TRBV15 NA TGTGCCACCAGCTCTAGACTAGTTGGTGAGACCCAGTACTTC CATSSRLVGETQYF
TRBJ2-1 NA TRBV5-1 NA TGCGCCAGCAGCCAGAGGGACAATGAGCAGTTCTTC CASSQRDNEQFF
TRBJ1-1 NA TRBV7-8 NA TGTGCCAGCAGCTTATACGGGGACACTGAAGCTTTCTTT CASSLYGDTEAFF
TRBJ2-1 TRBD2 TRBV9 NA TGTGCCAGCAGCGTACCCTTAGCGGGTGGGGCAGGGTACAATGAGCAGTTCTTC CASSVPLAGGAGYNEQFF
TRBJ1-1 NA TRBV27 NA TGTGCCAGCAGTCAATCGGGGGGGGTCACTGAAGCTTTCTTT CASSQSGGVTEAFF
TRBJ2-7 NA TRBV6-5 few TGTGCCAGCCAAACAAATAGCGGTGGCTCCTACGAGCAGTACTTC CASQTNSGGSYEQYF
TRBJ1-6 NA TRBV19 NA TGTGCCAGTAAACCGGGGGTTAATTCACCCCTCCACTTT CASKPGVNSPLHF